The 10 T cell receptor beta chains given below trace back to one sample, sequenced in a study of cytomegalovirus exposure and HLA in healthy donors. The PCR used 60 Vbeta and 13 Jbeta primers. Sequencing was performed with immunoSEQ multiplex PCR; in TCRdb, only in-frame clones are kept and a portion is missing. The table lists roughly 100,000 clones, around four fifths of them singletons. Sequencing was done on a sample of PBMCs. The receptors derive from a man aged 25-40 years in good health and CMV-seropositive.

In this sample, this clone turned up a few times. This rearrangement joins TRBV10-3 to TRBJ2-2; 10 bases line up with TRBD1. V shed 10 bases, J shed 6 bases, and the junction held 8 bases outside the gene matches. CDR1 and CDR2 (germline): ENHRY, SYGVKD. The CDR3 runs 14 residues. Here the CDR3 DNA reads TGTGCCACTTCGGACAGGGGGAAGTCCGGGGAGCTGTTTTTT. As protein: CATSDRGKSGELFF.

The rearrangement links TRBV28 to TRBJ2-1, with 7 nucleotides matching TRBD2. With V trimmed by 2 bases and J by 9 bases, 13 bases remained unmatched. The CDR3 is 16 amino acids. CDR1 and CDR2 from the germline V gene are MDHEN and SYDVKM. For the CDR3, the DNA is TGTGCCAGCAGTTTACTAGCGGCCCTAAAAGCGGGTGAGCAGTTCTTC. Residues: CASSLLAALKAGEQFF.

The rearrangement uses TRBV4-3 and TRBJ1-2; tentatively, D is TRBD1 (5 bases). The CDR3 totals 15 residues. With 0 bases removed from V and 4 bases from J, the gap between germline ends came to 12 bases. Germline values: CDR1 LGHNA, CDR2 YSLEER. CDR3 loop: CASSQDLDSLYGYTF. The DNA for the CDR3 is TGCGCCAGCAGCCAAGATCTCGACAGCCTCTATGGCTACACCTTC.

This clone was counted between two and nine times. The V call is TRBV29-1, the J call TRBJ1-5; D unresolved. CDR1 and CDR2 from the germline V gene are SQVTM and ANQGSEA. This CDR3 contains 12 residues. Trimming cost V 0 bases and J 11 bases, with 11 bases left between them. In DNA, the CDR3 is TGCAGCGTTGAAGACGGTGGGAGGACCCAGCATTTT. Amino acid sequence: CSVEDGGRTQHF.

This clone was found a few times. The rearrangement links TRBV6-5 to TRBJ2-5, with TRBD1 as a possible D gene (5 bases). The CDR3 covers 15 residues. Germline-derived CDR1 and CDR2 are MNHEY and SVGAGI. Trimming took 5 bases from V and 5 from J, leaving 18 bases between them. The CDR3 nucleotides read TGTGCCAGCAGTGCGACCGCAGTACCAGGGGAGACCCAGTACTTC. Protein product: CASSATAVPGETQYF.

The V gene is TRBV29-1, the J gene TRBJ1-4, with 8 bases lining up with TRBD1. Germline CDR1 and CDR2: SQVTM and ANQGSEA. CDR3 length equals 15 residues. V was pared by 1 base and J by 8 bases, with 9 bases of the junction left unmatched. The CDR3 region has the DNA TGCAGCGTTGAAGCGACGGGGACAGGCGGGGAAAAACTGTTTTTT. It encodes CSVEATGTGGEKLFF.

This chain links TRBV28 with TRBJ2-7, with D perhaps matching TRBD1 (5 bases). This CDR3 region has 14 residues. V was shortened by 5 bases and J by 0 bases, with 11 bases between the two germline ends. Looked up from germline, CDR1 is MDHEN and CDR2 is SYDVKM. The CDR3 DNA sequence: TGTGCCAGCAGTCCGACAGTGAACTCCTACGAGCAGTACTTC. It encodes CASSPTVNSYEQYF.

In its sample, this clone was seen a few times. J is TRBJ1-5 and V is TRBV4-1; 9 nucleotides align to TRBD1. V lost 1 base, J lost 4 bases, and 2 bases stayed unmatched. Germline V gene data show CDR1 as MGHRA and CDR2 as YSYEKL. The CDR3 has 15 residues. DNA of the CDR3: TGCGCCAGCAGCCAAGGGACAGGGGAGAATCAGCCCCAGCATTTT. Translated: CASSQGTGENQPQHF.

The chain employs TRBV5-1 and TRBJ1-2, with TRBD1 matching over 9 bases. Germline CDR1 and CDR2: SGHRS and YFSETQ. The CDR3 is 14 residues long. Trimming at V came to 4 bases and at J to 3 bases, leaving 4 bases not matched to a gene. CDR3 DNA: TGCGCCAGCAGCACGGGACAGGGATACTATGGCTACACCTTC. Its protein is CASSTGQGYYGYTF.

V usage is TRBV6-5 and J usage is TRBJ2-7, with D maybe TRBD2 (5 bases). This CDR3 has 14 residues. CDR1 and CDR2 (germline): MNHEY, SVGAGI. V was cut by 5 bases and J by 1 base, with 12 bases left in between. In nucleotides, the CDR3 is TGTGCCAGCAGTACTTACTCGGGGTCCTACGAGCAGTACTTC. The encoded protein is CASSTYSGSYEQYF.